This T cell receptor beta chain was profiled in a study of untreated major depressive disorder. Clones were read by immunoSEQ multiplex PCR, and TCRdb kept only the in-frame ones, dropping some. The sample includes about 18,000 clones, roughly 84% of them seen just once. This CDR3 is built from 14 residues. V lost 3 bases to trimming and J lost 4 bases, with 13 bases between them. Germline loops: CDR1 MNHNS, CDR2 SASEGT. About this clone itself: Its antigen is as yet unknown.

Notes on the study in general: Findings may not generalize because the study sample was small. Sequencing comparisons covered only three preselected Vbeta families.

The sequenced sample consisted of CD4+ T cells from PBMCs. The receptor's source is a woman aged 25-40 years in good health. V and J are TRBV6-1 and TRBJ2-7, with D perhaps TRBD2 (6 bases). CDR3 amino acids: CASSEIGGMYEQYF. The DNA of the CDR3 is TGTGCCAGCAGTGAGATTGGGGGGATGTACGAGCAGTACTTC.